This section outlines one T cell receptor beta chain sequence together with its context. Its antigen is as yet unknown. This sample stems from a study of graft-versus-host responses after intestinal transplantation. Study in general: Anti-thymocyte globulin induction preceded around 3 years of tacrolimus and steroid maintenance in all recipients.

V trimming: 0 bases; J trimming: 2 bases; junction bases outside the gene matches: 7. This CDR3 has 16 amino acids. Germline values: CDR1 SQVTM, CDR2 ANQGSEA. Assay: immunoSEQ multiplex PCR; the TCRdb copy retains only in-frame clones and omits some. Among some 100,000 clones, around 93% were seen once, and the ten largest hold around 0.07%. Specimen: unstimulated CD8+ T cells sorted from spleen or lymph node cells, collected before transplant. This chain connects TRBV29-1 to TRBJ2-1; 7 bases map to TRBD2. The clonotype comes from a human donor who was the organ donor for an intestinal transplant. CDR3 in DNA: TGCAGCGTTGAAGATCCGGCGGGAGACCCCTACAATGAGCAGTTCTTC. This codes for CSVEDPAGDPYNEQFF.